The source of this T cell receptor (beta chain) is a study of identical twins. A single record per CDR3 protein comes from TCRdb applying MiXCR to the 5' RACE reads. Of under 900,000 distinct CDR3 sequences listed, 9% to 15% are singletons. Germline CDR1 MNHNS, CDR2 SASEGT. The J segment lost 4 bases and the V segment lost 6 bases, leaving 12 bases of the junction unmatched. The CDR3 runs 16 residues. This clonotype has a count of ten or more. The sample was also linked to a second study, of yellow fever vaccine responses in identical twins.

The sequence was obtained from a young woman in good health. Sequencing was done on a sample of PBMCs. V is TRBV6-1 and J is TRBJ1-5; 7 bases align to TRBD1. In DNA form, the CDR3 reads TGTGCCAGCAGGGCGCAGGGGGTTCTTCAAAATCAGCCCCAGCATTTT. It codes for CASRAQGVLQNQPQHF.